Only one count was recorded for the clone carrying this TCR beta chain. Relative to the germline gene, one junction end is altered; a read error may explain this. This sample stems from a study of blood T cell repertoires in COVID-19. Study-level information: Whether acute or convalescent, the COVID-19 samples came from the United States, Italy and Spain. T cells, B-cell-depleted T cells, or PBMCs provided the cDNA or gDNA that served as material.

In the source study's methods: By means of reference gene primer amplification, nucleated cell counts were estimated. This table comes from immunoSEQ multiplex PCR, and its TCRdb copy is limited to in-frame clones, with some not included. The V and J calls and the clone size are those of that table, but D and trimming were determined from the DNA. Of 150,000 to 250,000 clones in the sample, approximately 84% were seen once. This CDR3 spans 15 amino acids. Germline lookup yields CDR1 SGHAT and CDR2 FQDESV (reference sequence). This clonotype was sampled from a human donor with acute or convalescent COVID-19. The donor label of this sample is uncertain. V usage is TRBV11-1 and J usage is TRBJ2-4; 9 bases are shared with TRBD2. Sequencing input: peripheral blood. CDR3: CASSVAGEAKNIQYF. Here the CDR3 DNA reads TGTGCCAGCAGCGTAGCGGGAGAGGCCAAAAACATTCAGTACTTC.